The 9 T cell receptor beta chains reported below all come from one sample, sequenced in a study of T cell repertoires in ileal Crohn's disease. Clones were read by immunoSEQ multiplex PCR, and TCRdb kept only the in-frame ones, dropping some. The sample comprises roughly 9,600 clones, around 76% of which are singletons, and 25% rests with the top ten. What was sequenced was ileal tissue. The receptors come from an adult with Crohn's disease.

The rearrangement links TRBV5-1 to TRBJ2-7; tentative D call: TRBD1 (6 bases). In germline, CDR1 is SGHRS, CDR2 YFSETQ. The CDR3 is 12 amino acids. Between the trimmed V and J ends, which lost 4 bases and 3 bases, there was a span of 8 bases. In DNA form, the CDR3 reads TGCGCCAGCAGCGCGGACAGCTACGAGCAGTACTTC. Translated: CASSADSYEQYF.

This chain joins TRBV28 and TRBJ2-7; 8 bases are shared with TRBD2. Looked up from germline, CDR1 is MDHEN and CDR2 is SYDVKM. Trimming took 6 bases from V and 3 from J; bases not matched to a gene: 10. CDR3 length equals 15 residues. CDR3 coding DNA: TGTGCCAGCAGCCCCGGGGGGGTTCAGGACTACGAGCAGTACTTC. It translates to CASSPGGVQDYEQYF.

For this clone: One end of the junction does not line up with germline, which may come from a read error. This chain joins TRBV9 and TRBJ1-3; 9 bases match TRBD1. Germline lookup yields CDR1 SGDLS and CDR2 YYNGEE. The CDR3 is 16 amino acids. CDR3 in amino acids: CASSFRDRVSGNTIYF. The CDR3 DNA follows: TGTGCCAGCAGCTTCCGGGACAGGGTTTCCGGAAATACCATATATTTT.

This chain joins TRBV7-8 and TRBJ1-1, with D unresolved. This CDR3 is 14 amino acids long. Deletions cut 4 bases from V and 1 base from J, with 10 bases between. From germline, CDR1 is SGHVS and CDR2 FQNEAQ. In nucleotides, the CDR3 is TGTGCCAGCAGCTACCGGGTGGAGAACACTGAAGCTTTCTTT. It codes for CASSYRVENTEAFF.

The V gene is TRBV5-4, the J gene TRBJ1-1, with 7 bases that match TRBD1. CDR1 is SGHNT, CDR2 YYREEE, per germline (reference sequence). J was trimmed by 5 bases and V by 0 bases; bases with no gene match: 13. This CDR3 has 17 residues. For the CDR3, the DNA is TGTGCCAGCAGCTTGGACCCTTCAACAGGGGCGTTAACTGAAGCTTTCTTT. Amino acids: CASSLDPSTGALTEAFF.

This clone was seen once. The V gene is TRBV6-6, the J gene TRBJ2-7, with D perhaps matching TRBD2 (6 bases). There are 12 residues in the CDR3. Germline CDR1 MNHNY, CDR2 SVGAGI (reference sequence). The V end lost 9 bases, the J end lost 4 bases, and 13 bases lay between the germline ends. CDR3 DNA: TGTGCCAGTAGCGGTGGAGGGTACGAGCAGTACTTC. As protein: CASSGGGYEQYF.

This chain joins TRBV19 and TRBJ1-6; 9 nucleotides match TRBD1. Germline V gene sequence: CDR1 LNHDA, CDR2 SQIVND (reference sequence). The CDR3 contains 14 residues. V lost 10 bases, J lost 7 bases, and 8 bases stayed unmatched. The CDR3 reads CATLGTGLNSPLHF. The CDR3 DNA reads TGTGCCACCCTCGGGACAGGGCTGAATTCACCCCTCCACTTT.

This clone was found a few times. The chain carries TRBV29-1 and TRBJ1-1, with a possible D match to TRBD1 (6 bases). Germline V CDR1 and CDR2: SQVTM, ANQGSEA. The CDR3 has 13 residues. The V gene lost 7 bases and the J gene lost 3 bases, with 15 bases spanning the gap. The CDR3 is CSGGTIGYTEAFF. The CDR3 bases are TGCAGCGGGGGGACAATAGGCTACACTGAAGCTTTCTTT.

The chain uses TRBV5-1 and TRBJ2-2; no definite D call. Germline loops: CDR1 SGHRS, CDR2 YFSETQ. The CDR3 runs to 15 residues. The V end lost 5 bases, the J end lost 5 bases, and 16 bases lay between the germline ends. The CDR3, as DNA: TGCGCCAGCAGGCCCGAAGCCCGGGTGACCGGGGAGCTGTTTTTT. Its protein is CASRPEARVTGELFF.